This TCR beta chain was observed in a study of shared clonotypes between healthy human individuals. Study information: Every donor yielded three CD4 naive, three CD4 memory, two CD8 naive and one CD8 memory plate.

Germline CDR1 reads MDHEN; CDR2 reads SYDVKM. This CDR3 is built from 15 residues. V lost 6 bases to trimming and J lost 0 bases, with 15 bases between them. CD4+ cell separation produced CD45RA+ naive and CD45RA-negative memory subsets. The assay was carried out at the deep level. Original methodology: Junction-only sequences produced by ImmunoSEQ had no quality scores, so filtering differed. Produced via immunoSEQ multiplex PCR; TCRdb's table is partial and in-frame only. That table supplies the V and J calls and clone size; D and trimming were determined from the DNA. The sample includes 1 million to 1.3 million clones, approximately 78% of them seen just once.

The chain uses TRBV28 and TRBJ2-7; TRBD1 is a possible D gene (6 bases). Input material: memory CD4+ T cells from PBMCs. Indicated subset: CD45RA-negative fraction. The sequence was obtained from a man younger than 30 in good health. Some clones in this sample may be carry-over from other donors' samples. CDR3 in amino acids: CASSPPGATSYEQYF. CDR3 nucleotide sequence: TGTGCCAGCAGCCCACCAGGGGCGACCTCCTACGAGCAGTACTTC. Full variable domain (outside the CDR3, taken from reference TRBV28 and TRBJ2-7): DVKVTQSSRYLVKRTGEKVFLECVQDMDHENMFWYRQDPGLGLRLIYFSYDVKMKEKGDIPEGYSVSREKKERFSLILESASTNQTSMYLCASSPPGATSYEQYFGPGTRLTVT.